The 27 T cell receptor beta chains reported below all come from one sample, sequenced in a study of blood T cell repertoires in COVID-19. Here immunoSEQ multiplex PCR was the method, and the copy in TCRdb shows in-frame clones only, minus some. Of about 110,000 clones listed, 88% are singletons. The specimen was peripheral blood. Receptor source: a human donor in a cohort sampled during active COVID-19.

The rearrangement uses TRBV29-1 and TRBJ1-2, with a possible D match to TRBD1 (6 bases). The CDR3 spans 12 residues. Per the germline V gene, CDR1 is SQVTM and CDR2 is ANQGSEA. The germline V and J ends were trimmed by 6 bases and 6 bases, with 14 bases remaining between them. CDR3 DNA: TGCAGCGTCTACAGGGATTCCGATGGCTACACCTTC. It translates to CSVYRDSDGYTF.

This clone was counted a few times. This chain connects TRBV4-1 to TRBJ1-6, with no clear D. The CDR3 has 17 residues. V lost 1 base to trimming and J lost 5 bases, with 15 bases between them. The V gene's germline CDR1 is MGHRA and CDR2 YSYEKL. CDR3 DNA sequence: TGCGCCAGCAGCCAAGTCCTACGTACGGTAAATAATTCACCCCTCCACTTT. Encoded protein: CASSQVLRTVNNSPLHF.

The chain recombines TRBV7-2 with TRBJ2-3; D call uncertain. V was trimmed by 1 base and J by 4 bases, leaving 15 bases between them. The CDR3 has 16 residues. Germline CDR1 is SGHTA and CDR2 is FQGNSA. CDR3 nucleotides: TGTGCCAGCAGCTTAGTGAGTCCTGTCGAGGCAGATACGCAGTATTTT. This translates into CASSLVSPVEADTQYF. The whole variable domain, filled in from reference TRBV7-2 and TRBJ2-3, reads GAGVSQSPSNKVTEKGKDVELRCDPISGHTALYWYRQSLGQGLEFLIYFQGNSAPDKSGLPSDRFSAERTGGSVSTLTIQRTQQEDSAVYLCASSLVSPVEADTQYFGPGTRLTVL.

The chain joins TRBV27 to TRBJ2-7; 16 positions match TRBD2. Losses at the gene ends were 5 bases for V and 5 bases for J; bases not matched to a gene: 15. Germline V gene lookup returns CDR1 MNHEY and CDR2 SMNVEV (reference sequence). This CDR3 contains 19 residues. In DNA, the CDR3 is TGTGCCAGCAGTCTAACCGGGACTAGCGGGGGGGCCGTAGGTAACGAGCAGTACTTC. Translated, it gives CASSLTGTSGGAVGNEQYF.

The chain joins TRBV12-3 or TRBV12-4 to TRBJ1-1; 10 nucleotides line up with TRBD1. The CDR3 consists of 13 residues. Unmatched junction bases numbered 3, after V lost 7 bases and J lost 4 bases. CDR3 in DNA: TGTGCCAGCATTCGGACAGGGGGCACTGAAGCTTTCTTT. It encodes CASIRTGGTEAFF.

The CDR3 here is CASSPSGANVLTF. CDR3 nucleotide sequence: TGTGCCAGCAGCCCATCTGGGGCCAACGTCCTGACTTTC. This sequence joins TRBV27 and TRBJ2-6; D unresolved. Per germline, CDR1 MNHEY and CDR2 SMNVEV (reference sequence). V was trimmed by 6 bases and J by 1 base, leaving 4 bases between them. The CDR3 has 13 amino acids.

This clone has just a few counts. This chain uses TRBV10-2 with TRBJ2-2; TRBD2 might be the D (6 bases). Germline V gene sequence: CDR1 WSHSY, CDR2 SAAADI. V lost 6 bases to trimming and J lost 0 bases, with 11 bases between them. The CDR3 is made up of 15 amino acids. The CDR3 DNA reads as TGCGCCAGCAGGCCCACTAGCCCGAACACCGGGGAGCTGTTTTTT. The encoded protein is CASRPTSPNTGELFF.

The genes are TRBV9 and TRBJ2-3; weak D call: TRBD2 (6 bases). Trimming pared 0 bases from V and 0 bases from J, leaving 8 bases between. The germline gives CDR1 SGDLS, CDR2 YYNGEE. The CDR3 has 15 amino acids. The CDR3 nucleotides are TGTGCCAGCAGCGTAGGGCTAGCGAGCACAGATACGCAGTATTTT. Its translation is CASSVGLASTDTQYF.

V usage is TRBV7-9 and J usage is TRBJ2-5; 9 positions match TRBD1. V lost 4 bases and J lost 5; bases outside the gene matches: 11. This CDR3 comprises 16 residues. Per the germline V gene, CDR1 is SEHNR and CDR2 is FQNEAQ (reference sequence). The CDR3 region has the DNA TGTGCCAGCAGCTCAGCACGGACAGGGGACCGGGAGACCCAGTACTTC. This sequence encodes CASSSARTGDRETQYF.

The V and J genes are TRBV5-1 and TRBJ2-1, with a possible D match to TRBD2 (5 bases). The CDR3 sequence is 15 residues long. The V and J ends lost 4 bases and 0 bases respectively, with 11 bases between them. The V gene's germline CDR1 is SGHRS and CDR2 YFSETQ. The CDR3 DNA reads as TGCGCCAGCAGCCCAGCGGTGAGCTCCTACAATGAGCAGTTCTTC. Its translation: CASSPAVSSYNEQFF.

The CDR3 reads CASSNDGPAYITYGYTF. CDR3 nucleotides: TGTGCCAGCAGCAATGATGGGCCTGCTTATATAACTTATGGCTACACCTTC. V is TRBV28 and J is TRBJ1-2; D unresolved. Per germline, CDR1 MDHEN and CDR2 SYDVKM. This CDR3 has 17 amino acids. V was trimmed by 6 bases and J by 5 bases, leaving 25 bases between them.

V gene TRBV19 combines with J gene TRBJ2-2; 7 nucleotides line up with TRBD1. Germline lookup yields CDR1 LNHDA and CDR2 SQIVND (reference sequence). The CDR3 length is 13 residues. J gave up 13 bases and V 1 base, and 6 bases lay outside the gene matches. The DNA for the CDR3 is TGTGCCAGTAGTATAGTAAAGGGGGCGAGGCTGTTTTTT. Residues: CASSIVKGARLFF.

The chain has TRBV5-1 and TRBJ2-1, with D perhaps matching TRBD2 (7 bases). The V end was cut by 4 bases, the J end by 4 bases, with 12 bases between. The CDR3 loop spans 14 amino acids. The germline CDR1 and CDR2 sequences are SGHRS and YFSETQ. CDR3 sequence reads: CASSRGGAYNEQFF. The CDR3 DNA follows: TGCGCCAGCAGCCGAGGGGGGGCGTACAATGAGCAGTTCTTC. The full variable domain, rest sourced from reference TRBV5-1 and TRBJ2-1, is KAGVTQTPRYLIKTRGQQVTLSCSPISGHRSVSWYQQTPGQGLQFLFEYFSETQRNKGNFPGRFSGRQFSNSRSEMNVSTLELGDSALYLCASSRGGAYNEQFFGPGTRLTVL.

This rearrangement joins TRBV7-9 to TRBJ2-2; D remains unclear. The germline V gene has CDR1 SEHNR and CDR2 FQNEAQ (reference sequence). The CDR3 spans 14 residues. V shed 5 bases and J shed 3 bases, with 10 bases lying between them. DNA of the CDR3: TGTGCCAGCAGCCCCCGCGAGTACACCGGGGAGCTGTTTTTT. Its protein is CASSPREYTGELFF.

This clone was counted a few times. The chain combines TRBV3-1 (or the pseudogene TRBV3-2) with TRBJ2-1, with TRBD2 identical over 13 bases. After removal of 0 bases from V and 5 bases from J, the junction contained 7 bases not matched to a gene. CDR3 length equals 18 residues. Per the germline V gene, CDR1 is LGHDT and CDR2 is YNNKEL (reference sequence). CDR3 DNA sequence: TGTGCCAGCAGCCAAGATATGGGACTAGCGGGGCTCAACAATGAGCAGTTCTTC. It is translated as CASSQDMGLAGLNNEQFF.

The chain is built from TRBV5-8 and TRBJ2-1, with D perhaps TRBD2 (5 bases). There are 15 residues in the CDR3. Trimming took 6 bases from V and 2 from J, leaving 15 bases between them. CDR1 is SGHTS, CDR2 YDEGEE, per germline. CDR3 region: CASTTGWSPYNEQFF. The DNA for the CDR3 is TGTGCCAGCACCACGGGATGGTCCCCCTACAATGAGCAGTTCTTC.

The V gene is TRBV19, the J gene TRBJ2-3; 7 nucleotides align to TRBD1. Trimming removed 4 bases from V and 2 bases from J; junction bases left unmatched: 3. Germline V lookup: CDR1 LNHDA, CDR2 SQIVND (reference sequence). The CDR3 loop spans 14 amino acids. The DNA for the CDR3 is TGTGCCAGTAGTACAACAGGGGACACAGATACGCAGTATTTT. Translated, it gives CASSTTGDTDTQYF. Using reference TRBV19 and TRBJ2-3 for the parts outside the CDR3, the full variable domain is DGGITQSPKYLFRKEGQNVTLSCEQNLNHDAMYWYRQDPGQGLRLIYYSQIVNDFQKGDIAEGYSVSREKKESFPLTVTSAQKNPTAFYLCASSTTGDTDTQYFGPGTRLTVL.

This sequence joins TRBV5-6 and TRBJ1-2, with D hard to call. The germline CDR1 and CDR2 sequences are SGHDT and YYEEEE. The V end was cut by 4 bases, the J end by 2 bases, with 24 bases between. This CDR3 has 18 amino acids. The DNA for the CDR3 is TGTGCCAGCAGCGTGACATCTTTTCTCGCTCTTGACAACTATGGCTACACCTTC. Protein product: CASSVTSFLALDNYGYTF.

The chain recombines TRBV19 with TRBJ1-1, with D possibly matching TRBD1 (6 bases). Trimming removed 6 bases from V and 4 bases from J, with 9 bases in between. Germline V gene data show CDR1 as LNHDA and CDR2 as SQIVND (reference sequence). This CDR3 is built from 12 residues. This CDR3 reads CASRQGSTEAFF. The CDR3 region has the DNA TGTGCCAGTAGGCAGGGGTCCACTGAAGCTTTCTTT.

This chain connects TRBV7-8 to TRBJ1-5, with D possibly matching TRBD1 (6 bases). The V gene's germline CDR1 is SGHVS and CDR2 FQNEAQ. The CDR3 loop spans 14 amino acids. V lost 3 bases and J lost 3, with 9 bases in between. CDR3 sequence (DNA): TGTGCCAGCAGCTTTGGGGGCGACAATCAGCCCCAGCATTTT. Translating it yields CASSFGGDNQPQHF. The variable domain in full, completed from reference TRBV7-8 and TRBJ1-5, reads GAGVSQSPRYKVAKRGQDVALRCDPISGHVSLFWYQQALGQGPEFLTYFQNEAQLDKSGLPSDRFFAERPEGSVSTLKIQRTQQEDSAVYLCASSFGGDNQPQHFGDGTRLSIL.

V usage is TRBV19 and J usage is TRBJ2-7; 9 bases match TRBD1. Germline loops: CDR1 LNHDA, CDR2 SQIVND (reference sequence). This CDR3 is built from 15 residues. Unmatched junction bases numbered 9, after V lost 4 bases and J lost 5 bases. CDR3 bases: TGTGCCAGTAGTACCGGGACAGGGAATAGGCACGAGCAGTACTTC. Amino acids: CASSTGTGNRHEQYF.

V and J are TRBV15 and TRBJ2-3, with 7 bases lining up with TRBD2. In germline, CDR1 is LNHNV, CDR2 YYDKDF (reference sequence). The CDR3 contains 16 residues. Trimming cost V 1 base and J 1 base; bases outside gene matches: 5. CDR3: CATSRGASGGTDTQYF. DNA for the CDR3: TGTGCCACCAGCAGAGGGGCTAGCGGAGGCACAGATACGCAGTATTTT.

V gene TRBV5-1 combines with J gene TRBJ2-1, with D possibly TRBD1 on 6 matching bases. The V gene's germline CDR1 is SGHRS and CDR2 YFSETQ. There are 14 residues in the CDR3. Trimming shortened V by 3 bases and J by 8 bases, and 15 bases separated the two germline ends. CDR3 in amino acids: CASSSPGHLDEQFF. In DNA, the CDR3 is TGCGCCAGCAGCTCACCGGGACATCTGGATGAGCAGTTCTTC.

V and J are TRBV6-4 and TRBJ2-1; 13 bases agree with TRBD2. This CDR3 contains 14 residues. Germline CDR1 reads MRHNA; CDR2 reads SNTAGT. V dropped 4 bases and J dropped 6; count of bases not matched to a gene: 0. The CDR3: CASSGLAGGNEQFF. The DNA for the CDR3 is TGTGCCAGCAGTGGACTAGCGGGGGGCAATGAGCAGTTCTTC.

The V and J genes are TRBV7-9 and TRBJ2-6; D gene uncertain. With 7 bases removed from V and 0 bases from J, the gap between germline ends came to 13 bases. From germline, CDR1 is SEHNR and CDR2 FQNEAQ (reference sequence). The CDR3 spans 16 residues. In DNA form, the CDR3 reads TGTGCCAGCATCCCAACTCCAGGCTCTGGGGCCAACGTCCTGACTTTC. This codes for CASIPTPGSGANVLTF.

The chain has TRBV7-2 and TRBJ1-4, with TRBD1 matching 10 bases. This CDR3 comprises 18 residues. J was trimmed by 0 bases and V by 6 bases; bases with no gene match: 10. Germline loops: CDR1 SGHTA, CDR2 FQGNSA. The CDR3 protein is CASRKGDRGYPTNEKLFF. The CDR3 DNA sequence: TGTGCCAGCAGGAAGGGGGACAGGGGTTATCCAACTAATGAAAAACTGTTTTTT.

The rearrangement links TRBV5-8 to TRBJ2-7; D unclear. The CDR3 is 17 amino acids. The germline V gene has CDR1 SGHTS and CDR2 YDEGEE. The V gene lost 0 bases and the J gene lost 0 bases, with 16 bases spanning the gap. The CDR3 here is CASSLDPGAHPSYEQYF. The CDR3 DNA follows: TGTGCCAGCAGCTTGGATCCCGGAGCTCATCCCTCCTACGAGCAGTACTTC.